This T cell receptor beta chain was profiled in a study of T cell responses to AZD1222 COVID-19 vaccine. The CDR3 has 13 amino acids. The V gene's germline CDR1 is LNHDA and CDR2 SQIVND (reference sequence). Between the trimmed V and J ends, which lost 6 bases and 4 bases, there was a span of 12 bases. Generated by immunoSEQ multiplex PCR, the TCRdb table keeps only in-frame clones and is missing some. In the table there are 120,000 to 150,000 clones, just over 90% of which are singletons. This chain uses TRBV19 with TRBJ1-2; a possible D gene is TRBD1 (5 bases). The source is an adult in good health. Sequenced here: peripheral blood, sampled on day 0 of MenACWY control vaccination. Here the CDR3 reads CASRPGHLYGYTF. CDR3 coding DNA: TGTGCCAGTAGACCGGGGCACCTCTATGGCTACACCTTC.